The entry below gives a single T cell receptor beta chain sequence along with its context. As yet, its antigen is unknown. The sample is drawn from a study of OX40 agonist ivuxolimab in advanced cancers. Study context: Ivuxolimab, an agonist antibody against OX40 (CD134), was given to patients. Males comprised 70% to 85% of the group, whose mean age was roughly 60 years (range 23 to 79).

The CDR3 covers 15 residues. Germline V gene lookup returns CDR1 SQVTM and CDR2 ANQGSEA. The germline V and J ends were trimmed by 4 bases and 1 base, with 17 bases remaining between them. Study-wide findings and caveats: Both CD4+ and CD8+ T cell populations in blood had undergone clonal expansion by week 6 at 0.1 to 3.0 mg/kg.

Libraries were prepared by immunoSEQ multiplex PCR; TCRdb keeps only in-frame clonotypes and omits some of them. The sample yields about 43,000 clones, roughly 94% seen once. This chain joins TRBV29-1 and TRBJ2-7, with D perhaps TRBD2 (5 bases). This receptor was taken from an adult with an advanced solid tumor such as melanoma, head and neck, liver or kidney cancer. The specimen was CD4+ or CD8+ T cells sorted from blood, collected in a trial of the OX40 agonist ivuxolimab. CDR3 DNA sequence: TGCAGCGTTGCTCTCGCGGGCATAGGATCCTACGAGCAGTACTTC. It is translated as CSVALAGIGSYEQYF.